This T cell receptor (beta chain) was recovered during a study of response to subunit inactivated influenza vaccine. Overall study findings and caveats: The authors proposed limited new T cell recruitment per seasonal influenza vaccination.

This CDR3 region has 14 residues. Germline trimming cut 6 bases from V and 11 bases from J; bases unmatched to any gene: 11. This clonotype was detected a few times. Its specificity is not known. TCRdb re-called the RT-PCR reads through MiXCR, storing one row per CDR3 protein. The sample records approximately 480,000 distinct CDR3 sequences, approximately 11% being singletons. Specimen: PBMCs from blood, collected about 6 weeks after vaccination. This chain links TRBV12-3 or TRBV12-4 with TRBJ2-1; 9 bases agree with TRBD2. The clonotype was recovered from a man in his fifties who received an inactivated influenza vaccine. The CDR3 region has the DNA TGTGCCAGCAGCCCCTGGGCGGGGGGGGCGAAGCAGTTCTTC. It encodes CASSPWAGGAKQFF.